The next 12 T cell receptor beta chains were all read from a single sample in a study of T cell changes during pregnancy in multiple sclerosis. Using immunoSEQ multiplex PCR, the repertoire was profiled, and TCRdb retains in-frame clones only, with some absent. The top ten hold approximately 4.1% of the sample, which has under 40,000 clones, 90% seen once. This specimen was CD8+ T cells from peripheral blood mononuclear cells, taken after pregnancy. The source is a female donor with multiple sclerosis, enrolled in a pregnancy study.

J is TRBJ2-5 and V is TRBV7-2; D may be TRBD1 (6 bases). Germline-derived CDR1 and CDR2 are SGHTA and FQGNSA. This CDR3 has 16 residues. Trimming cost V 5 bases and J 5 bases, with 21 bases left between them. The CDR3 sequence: CASSTSMWGPRETQYF. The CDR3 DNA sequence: TGTGCCAGCAGCACGTCGATGTGGGGGCCCCGGGAGACCCAGTACTTC.

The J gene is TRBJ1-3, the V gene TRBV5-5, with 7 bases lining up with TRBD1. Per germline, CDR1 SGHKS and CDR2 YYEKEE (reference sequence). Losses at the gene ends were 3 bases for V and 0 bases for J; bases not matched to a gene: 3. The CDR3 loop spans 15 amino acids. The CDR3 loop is CASSSGGYSGNTIYF. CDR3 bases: TGTGCCAGCAGCTCAGGGGGTTACTCTGGAAACACCATATATTTT.

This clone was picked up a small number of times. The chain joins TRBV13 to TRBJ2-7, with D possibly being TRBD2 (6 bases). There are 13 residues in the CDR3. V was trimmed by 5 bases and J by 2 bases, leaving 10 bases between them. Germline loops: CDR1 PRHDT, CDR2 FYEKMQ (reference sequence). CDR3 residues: CASSPGTAYEQYF. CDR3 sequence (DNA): TGTGCCAGCAGCCCCGGGACTGCCTACGAGCAGTACTTC.

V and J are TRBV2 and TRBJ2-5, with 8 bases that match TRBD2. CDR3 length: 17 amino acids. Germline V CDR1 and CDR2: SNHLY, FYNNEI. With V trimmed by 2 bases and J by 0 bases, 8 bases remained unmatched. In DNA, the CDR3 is TGTGCCAGCAGTGAACGAGCGGGGGAGTCCAACCAAGAGACCCAGTACTTC. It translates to CASSERAGESNQETQYF.

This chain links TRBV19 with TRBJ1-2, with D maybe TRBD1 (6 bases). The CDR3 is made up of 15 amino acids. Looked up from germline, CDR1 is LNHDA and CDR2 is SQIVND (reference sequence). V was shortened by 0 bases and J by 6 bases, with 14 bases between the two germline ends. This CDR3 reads CASSIDQTGLDGYTF. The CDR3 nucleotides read TGTGCCAGTAGTATAGATCAAACAGGGCTCGATGGCTACACCTTC.

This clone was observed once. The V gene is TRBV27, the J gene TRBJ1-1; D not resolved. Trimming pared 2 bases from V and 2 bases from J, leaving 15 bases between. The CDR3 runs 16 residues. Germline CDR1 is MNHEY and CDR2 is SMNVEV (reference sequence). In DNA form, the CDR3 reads TGTGCCAGCAGTTTAAGTGGGCGGGTGGGTAACACTGAAGCTTTCTTT. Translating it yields CASSLSGRVGNTEAFF.

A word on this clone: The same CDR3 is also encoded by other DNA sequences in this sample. The CDR3 sequence is CASSIRRGLEAFF. CDR3 coding DNA: TGTGCCAGTAGTATTCGCAGGGGTCTCGAAGCTTTCTTT. V usage is TRBV19 and J usage is TRBJ1-1, with D possibly matching TRBD1 (6 bases). This CDR3 region has 13 residues. CDR1 is LNHDA and CDR2 is SQIVND in the germline V gene (reference sequence). V gave up 3 bases and J gave up 8 bases, with 13 bases separating them.

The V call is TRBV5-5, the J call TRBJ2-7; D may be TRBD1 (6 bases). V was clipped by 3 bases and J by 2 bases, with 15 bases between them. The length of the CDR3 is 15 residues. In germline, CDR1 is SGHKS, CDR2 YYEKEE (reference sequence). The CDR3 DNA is TGTGCCAGCAGCTGGACGACAGGACCTACCTACGAGCAGTACTTC. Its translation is CASSWTTGPTYEQYF.

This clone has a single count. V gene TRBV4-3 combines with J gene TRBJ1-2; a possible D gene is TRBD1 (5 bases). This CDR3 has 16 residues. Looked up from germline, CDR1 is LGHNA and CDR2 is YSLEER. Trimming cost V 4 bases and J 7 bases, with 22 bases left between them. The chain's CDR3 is CASSPPDSGGLSGYTF. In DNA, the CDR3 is TGCGCCAGCAGCCCCCCAGATTCGGGGGGGTTGAGTGGCTACACCTTC.

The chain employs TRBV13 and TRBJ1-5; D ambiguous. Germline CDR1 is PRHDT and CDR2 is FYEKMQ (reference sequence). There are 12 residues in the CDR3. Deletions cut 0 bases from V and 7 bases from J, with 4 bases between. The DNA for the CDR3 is TGTGCCAGCAGCTTAGGTCGGCAGCCCCAGCATTTT. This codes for CASSLGRQPQHF.

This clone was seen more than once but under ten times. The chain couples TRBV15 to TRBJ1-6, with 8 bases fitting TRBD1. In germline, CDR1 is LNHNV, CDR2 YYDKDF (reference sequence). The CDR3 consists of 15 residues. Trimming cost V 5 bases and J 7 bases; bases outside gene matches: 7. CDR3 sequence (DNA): TGTGCCACCAGCGGGCGGACAGGGACCAATTCACCCCTCCACTTT. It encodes CATSGRTGTNSPLHF. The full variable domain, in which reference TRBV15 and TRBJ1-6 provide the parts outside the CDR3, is DAMVIQNPRYQVTQFGKPVTLSCSQTLNHNVMYWYQQKSSQAPKLLFHYYDKDFNNEADTPDNFQSRRPNTSFCFLDIRSPGLGDTAMYLCATSGRTGTNSPLHFGNGTRLTVT.

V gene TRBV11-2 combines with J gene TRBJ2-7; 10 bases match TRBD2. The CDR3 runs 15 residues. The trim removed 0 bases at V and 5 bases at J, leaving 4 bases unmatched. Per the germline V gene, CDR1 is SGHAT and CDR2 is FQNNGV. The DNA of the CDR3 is TGTGCCAGCAGCTTAGACCTAGCGGGGGTCGACGAGCAGTACTTC. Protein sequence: CASSLDLAGVDEQYF.